This T cell receptor beta chain originates from a study of T cell responses to AZD1222 COVID-19 vaccine. Study-level findings and limits: Just a handful of AZD1222 recipients were seropositive at baseline.

Sequencing was performed with immunoSEQ multiplex PCR; in TCRdb, only in-frame clones are kept and a portion is missing. Found here are around 130,000 clones, roughly 86% of them singletons; the top ten hold under 3%. As for this clone: Its specificity is not known.

Per the germline V gene, CDR1 is SEHNR and CDR2 is FQNEAQ (reference sequence). V shed 6 bases, J shed 8 bases, and the junction held 7 bases outside the gene matches. CDR3 length: 14 residues. This chain joins TRBV7-9 and TRBJ1-6; 7 bases align to TRBD1. Sequencing used peripheral blood, obtained 28 days after the second AZD1222 dose. This receptor was identified in an adult who received the AZD1222 COVID-19 vaccine. The CDR3 spells CASRPGTVDSPLHF. The CDR3 nucleotides read TGTGCCAGCAGGCCCGGGACAGTGGATTCACCCCTCCACTTT.